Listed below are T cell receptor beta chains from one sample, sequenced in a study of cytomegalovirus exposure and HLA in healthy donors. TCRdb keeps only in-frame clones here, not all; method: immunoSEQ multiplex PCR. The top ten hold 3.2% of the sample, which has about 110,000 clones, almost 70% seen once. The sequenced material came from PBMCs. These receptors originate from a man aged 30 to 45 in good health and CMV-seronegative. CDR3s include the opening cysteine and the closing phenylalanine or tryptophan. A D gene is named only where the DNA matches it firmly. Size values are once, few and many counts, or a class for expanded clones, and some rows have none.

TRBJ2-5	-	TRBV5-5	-	TGTGCCAGCAGCTTTGACAGAGACCAAGAGACCCAGTACTTC	CASSFDRDQETQYF
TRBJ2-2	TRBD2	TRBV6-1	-	TGTGCCAGCAGTGAGGGCTCGACGGGACTAGACTCCTCCGGGGAGCTGTTTTTT	CASSEGSTGLDSSGELFF
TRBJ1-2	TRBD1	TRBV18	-	TGTGCCAGCTCACCGTCGACAGGGGGCAACTATGGCTACACCTTC	CASSPSTGGNYGYTF
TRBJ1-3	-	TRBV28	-	TGTGCCATCAGGGGCGCCGGATCTGGAAACACCATATATTTT	CAIRGAGSGNTIYF
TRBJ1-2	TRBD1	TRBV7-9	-	TGTGCCAGCAGCTTAGCGACAGGGGACTATGGCTACACCTTC	CASSLATGDYGYTF
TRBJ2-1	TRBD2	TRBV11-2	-	TGTGCCAGCAGGACTAGCGGAGCCTACAATGAGCAGTTCTTC	CASRTSGAYNEQFF
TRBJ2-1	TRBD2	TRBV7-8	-	TGTGCCAGCAGCTTAGCGATGGCGGGAGGTTTCCTCTCCTACAATGAGCAGTTCTTC	CASSLAMAGGFLSYNEQFF
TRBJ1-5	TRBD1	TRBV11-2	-	TGTGCCAGCAGCCCAAGGGCCGGGACAGGGCAAAGGGGCCAGCCCCAGCATTTT	CASSPRAGTGQRGQPQHF
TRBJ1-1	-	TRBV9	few	TGTGCCAGCAGCGTAGGGTCGGGGACTCTTTGGGGCACTGAAGCTTTCTTT	CASSVGSGTLWGTEAFF
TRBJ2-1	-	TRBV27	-	TGTGCCAGCAGCCAGGGTTCCTACAATGAGCAGTTCTTC	CASSQGSYNEQFF
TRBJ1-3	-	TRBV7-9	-	TGTGCCATAGACAGAACAAGCTCTGGAAACACCATATATTTT	CAIDRTSSGNTIYF
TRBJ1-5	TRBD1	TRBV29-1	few	TGCAGCGTTAGGACAGGGAGCAATCAGCCCCAGCATTTT	CSVRTGSNQPQHF
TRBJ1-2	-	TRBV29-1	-	TGCAGCGTTGACTCTACCTATGGCTACACCTTC	CSVDSTYGYTF
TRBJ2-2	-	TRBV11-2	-	TGTGCCAGCAGCTTCACGAACACCGGGGAGCTGTTTTTT	CASSFTNTGELFF
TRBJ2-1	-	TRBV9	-	TGTGCCAGCAGCGTACGGGACTCCCCAGGGAATGAGCAGTTCTTC	CASSVRDSPGNEQFF
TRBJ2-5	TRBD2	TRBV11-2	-	TGTGCCAGCAGCAAAGGGACTAGCGGCCAAGAGACCCAGTACTTC	CASSKGTSGQETQYF
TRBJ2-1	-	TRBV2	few	TGTGCCAGCGGCCCCAAGCAAAGACTCTCCTACAATGAGCAGTTCTTC	CASGPKQRLSYNEQFF
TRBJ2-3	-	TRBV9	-	TGTGCCAGCAGTGCCTATACGGTAGGGACTAGCACAGATACGCAGTATTTT	CASSAYTVGTSTDTQYF
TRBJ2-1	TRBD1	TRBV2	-	TGTGCCAGCAGCTCCGGGACAGGGGGCCGAGAGCAGTTCTTC	CASSSGTGGREQFF